This record concerns one T cell receptor (beta chain) sequence. The PCR contained 60 Vbeta and 13 Jbeta primers. Using immunoSEQ multiplex PCR, the repertoire was profiled, and TCRdb retains in-frame clones only, with some absent. The sample contains about 190,000 clones, approximately 90% of which appear only once. This sample is part of a study of cytomegalovirus exposure and HLA in healthy donors. This CDR3 region has 15 residues. The V gene's germline CDR1 is MNHEY and CDR2 SMNVEV (reference sequence). Losses at the gene ends were 5 bases for V and 4 bases for J; bases not matched to a gene: 9. The chain is built from TRBV27 and TRBJ1-1; 8 bases fit TRBD1. Sequencing was done on a sample of PBMCs. This sequence was found in a boy aged 2 to 9 in good health and CMV-seronegative. CDR3 protein: CASSINRGLGTEAFF. The CDR3, as DNA: TGTGCCAGCAGTATCAACAGGGGGTTGGGCACTGAAGCTTTCTTT.